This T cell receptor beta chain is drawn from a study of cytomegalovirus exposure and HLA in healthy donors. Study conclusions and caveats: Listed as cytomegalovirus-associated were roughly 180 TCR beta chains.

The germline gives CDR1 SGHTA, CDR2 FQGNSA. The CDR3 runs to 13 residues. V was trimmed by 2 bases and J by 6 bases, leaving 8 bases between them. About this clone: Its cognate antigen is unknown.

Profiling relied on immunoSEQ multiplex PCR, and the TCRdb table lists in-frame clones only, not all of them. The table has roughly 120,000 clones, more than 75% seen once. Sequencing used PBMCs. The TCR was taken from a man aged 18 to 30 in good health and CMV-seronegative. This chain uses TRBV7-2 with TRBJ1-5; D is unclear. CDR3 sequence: CASSLLSGQPQHF. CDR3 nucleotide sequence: TGTGCCAGCAGCTTATTATCCGGTCAGCCCCAGCATTTT.